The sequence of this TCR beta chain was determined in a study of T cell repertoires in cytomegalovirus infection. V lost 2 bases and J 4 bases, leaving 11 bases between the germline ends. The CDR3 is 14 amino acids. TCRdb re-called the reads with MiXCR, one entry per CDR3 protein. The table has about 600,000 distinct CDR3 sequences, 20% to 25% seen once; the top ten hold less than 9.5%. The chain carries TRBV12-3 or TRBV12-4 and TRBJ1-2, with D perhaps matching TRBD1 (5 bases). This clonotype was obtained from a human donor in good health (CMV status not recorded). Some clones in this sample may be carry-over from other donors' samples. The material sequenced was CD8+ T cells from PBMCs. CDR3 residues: CASSLTGTLYGYTF. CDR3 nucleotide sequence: TGTGCCAGCAGTTTAACCGGGACTCTCTATGGCTACACCTTC.